Listed below are T cell receptor beta chains from one sample, sequenced in a study of T cells after yellow fever vaccination. Via MiXCR, TCRdb re-called the 5' RACE reads, giving one row per CDR3 protein. The sample has some 670,000 distinct CDR3 sequences; roughly an eighth are singletons. Specimen: PBMCs, collected on the day of the yellow fever booster vaccination. The receptors derive from a man younger than 45 who received the YFV17D yellow fever vaccine. The CDR3 runs from the conserved cysteine through the conserved F or W. The D gene is left open where the match is weak. Expanded clones are given a class, and other clones once, few, many or no size at all.

size: few
D: NA
V: TRBV11-2
J: TRBJ2-4
CDR3: CASSLLAQGGIAKNIQYF
DNA: TGTGCCAGCAGCTTGCTCGCTCAGGGGGGGATAGCCAAAAACATTCAGTACTTC

size: NA
D: NA
V: TRBV7-9
J: TRBJ2-3
CDR3: CASTRATSLGDTQYF
DNA: TGTGCCAGCACAAGGGCAACCAGCTTAGGCGATACGCAGTATTTT

size: many
D: NA
V: TRBV29-1
J: TRBJ2-5
CDR3: CTAFKETQYF
DNA: TGCACCGCCTTCAAAGAGACCCAGTACTTC

size: NA
D: TRBD2
V: TRBV11-2
J: TRBJ2-1
CDR3: CASSLAGVYEQFF
DNA: TGTGCCAGCAGTCTAGCGGGAGTATATGAGCAGTTCTTC

size: few
D: NA
V: TRBV6-2/TRBV6-3
J: TRBJ2-2
CDR3: CASNEDTGELFF
DNA: TGTGCCAGCAATGAGGACACCGGGGAGCTGTTTTTT

size: NA
D: NA
V: TRBV12-3/TRBV12-4
J: TRBJ2-1
CDR3: CASSFRQLEQFF
DNA: TGTGCCAGCAGTTTTAGACAGCTTGAGCAGTTCTTC

size: many
D: NA
V: TRBV5-1
J: TRBJ2-3
CDR3: CASSSLVDTQYF
DNA: TGCGCCAGCAGCTCCTTAGTAGATACGCAGTATTTT

size: NA
D: NA
V: TRBV11-2
J: TRBJ1-2
CDR3: CASSSLKTNYGYTF
DNA: TGTGCCAGCAGCTCCCTTAAGACTAACTATGGCTACACCTTC

size: NA
D: NA
V: TRBV21-1
J: TRBJ2-1
CDR3: CAKGGSGRDEQFF
DNA: TGTGCAAAGGGAGGTAGCGGGAGAGATGAGCAGTTCTTC

size: few
D: NA
V: TRBV28
J: TRBJ1-6
CDR3: CASSFVEIKGNSPLHF
DNA: TGTGCCAGCAGTTTCGTAGAGATTAAGGGAAATTCACCCCTCCACTTT

size: NA
D: NA
V: TRBV9
J: TRBJ1-5
CDR3: CASSVGDLPDPQHF
DNA: TGTGCCAGCAGCGTAGGGGACCTTCCGGACCCCCAGCATTTT

size: NA
D: TRBD2
V: TRBV25-1
J: TRBJ2-1
CDR3: CASSESVVGGRSYNEQFF
DNA: TGTGCCAGCAGTGAATCGGTAGTGGGAGGGCGCTCCTACAATGAGCAGTTCTTC

size: many
D: NA
V: TRBV20-1
J: TRBJ2-1
CDR3: CSAVNNEQFF
DNA: TGCAGTGCTGTAAACAATGAGCAGTTCTTC

size: NA
D: NA
V: TRBV9
J: TRBJ2-7
CDR3: CASSVAVGYEQYF
DNA: TGTGCCAGCAGCGTAGCTGTAGGTTACGAGCAGTACTTC

size: NA
D: TRBD2
V: TRBV20-1
J: TRBJ2-3
CDR3: CSARSGETYTQYF
DNA: TGCAGTGCTAGAAGCGGGGAGACTTATACGCAGTATTTT

size: NA
D: NA
V: TRBV6-1
J: TRBJ2-3
CDR3: CATPKGRGPTDTQYF
DNA: TGTGCCACCCCCAAGGGACGGGGACCCACAGATACGCAGTATTTT

size: few
D: TRBD1
V: TRBV20-1
J: TRBJ2-7
CDR3: CSARQGASTYEQYF
DNA: TGCAGTGCTAGACAGGGGGCTAGTACCTACGAGCAGTACTTC

size: NA
D: TRBD2
V: TRBV20-1
J: TRBJ2-5
CDR3: CSATETSGYQETQYF
DNA: TGCAGTGCTACCGAGACTAGCGGGTACCAAGAGACCCAGTACTTC

size: NA
D: NA
V: TRBV29-1
J: TRBJ2-1
CDR3: CSADSSYNEQFF
DNA: TGCAGCGCGGACAGCTCCTACAATGAGCAGTTCTTC

size: many
D: NA
V: TRBV20-1
J: TRBJ2-3
CDR3: CSAAKTDYRDDTQYF
DNA: TGCAGTGCCGCGAAAACCGACTATAGAGACGATACGCAGTATTTT

size: few
D: NA
V: TRBV5-1
J: TRBJ1-4
CDR3: CASSYRRLFF
DNA: TGCGCCAGCAGCTATAGGCGGCTGTTTTTT

size: NA
D: TRBD2
V: TRBV20-1
J: TRBJ2-5
CDR3: CSARPPASGSQETQYF
DNA: TGCAGTGCTAGGCCGCCGGCTAGCGGATCCCAAGAGACCCAGTACTTC

size: NA
D: NA
V: TRBV6-1
J: TRBJ1-2
CDR3: CASTIVMGMSGYTF
DNA: TGTGCCAGCACCATAGTAATGGGGATGTCTGGCTACACCTTC

size: NA
D: NA
V: TRBV18
J: TRBJ2-3
CDR3: CASSPLVSAWDTQYF
DNA: TGTGCCAGCTCACCACTGGTGTCGGCATGGGATACGCAGTATTTT

size: NA
D: TRBD2
V: TRBV29-1
J: TRBJ2-1
CDR3: CSGGRVGEQFF
DNA: TGCAGCGGGGGGAGGGTGGGTGAGCAGTTCTTC

size: NA
D: NA
V: TRBV20-1
J: TRBJ2-1
CDR3: CSAKNRGPSEQFF
DNA: TGCAGTGCTAAGAATAGAGGGCCGAGTGAGCAGTTCTTC